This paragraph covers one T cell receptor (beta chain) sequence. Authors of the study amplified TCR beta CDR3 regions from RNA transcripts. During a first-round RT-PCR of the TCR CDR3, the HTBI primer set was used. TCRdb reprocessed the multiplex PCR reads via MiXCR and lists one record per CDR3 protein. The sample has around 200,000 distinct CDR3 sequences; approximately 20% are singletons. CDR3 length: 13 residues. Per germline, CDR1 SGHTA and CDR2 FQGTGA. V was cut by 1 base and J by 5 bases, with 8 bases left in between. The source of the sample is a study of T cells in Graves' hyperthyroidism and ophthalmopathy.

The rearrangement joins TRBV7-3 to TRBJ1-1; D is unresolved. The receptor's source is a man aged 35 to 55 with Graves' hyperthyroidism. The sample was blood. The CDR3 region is CASSLSPGTEAFF. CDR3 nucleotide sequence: TGTGCCAGCAGCTTAAGCCCGGGGACTGAAGCTTTCTTT.